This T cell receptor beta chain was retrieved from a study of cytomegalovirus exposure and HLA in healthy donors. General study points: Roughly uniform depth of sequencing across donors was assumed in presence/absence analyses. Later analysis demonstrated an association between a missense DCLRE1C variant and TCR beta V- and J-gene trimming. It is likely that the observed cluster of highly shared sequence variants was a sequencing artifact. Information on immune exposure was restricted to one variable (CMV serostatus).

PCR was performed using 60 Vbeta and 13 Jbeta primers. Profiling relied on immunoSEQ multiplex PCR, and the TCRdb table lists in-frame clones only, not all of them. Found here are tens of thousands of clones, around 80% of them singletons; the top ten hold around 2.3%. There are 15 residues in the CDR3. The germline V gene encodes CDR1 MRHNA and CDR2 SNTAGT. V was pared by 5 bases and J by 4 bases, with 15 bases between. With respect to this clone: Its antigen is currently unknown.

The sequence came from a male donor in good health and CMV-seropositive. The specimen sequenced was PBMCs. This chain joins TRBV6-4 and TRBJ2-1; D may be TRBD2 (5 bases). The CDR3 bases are TGTGCCAGCAGTCCAGACGCGGGCGATTACAATGAGCAGTTCTTC. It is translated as CASSPDAGDYNEQFF.